Listed below are T cell receptor beta chains from one sample, sequenced in a study of cytomegalovirus exposure and HLA in healthy donors. Method: immunoSEQ multiplex PCR; TCRdb's copy keeps in-frame clones and lacks some. The top ten hold approximately 3% of the sample, which has 95,000 to 120,000 clones, under 85% seen once. Material: PBMCs. These receptors were collected from a woman in her late teens or twenties in good health and CMV-seronegative. Both conserved end residues are part of each CDR3. D genes are given only for firm matches. Clone sizes are given selectively: once, few, many, or a class where the clone is expanded.

TRBJ1-4 NA TRBV5-1 TRBD1 CASSSGQVEEKLFF TGCGCCAGCAGCTCCGGACAGGTGGAAGAAAAACTGTTTTTT
TRBJ2-2 NA TRBV7-6 TRBD1 CASSPSKGQGNTGELFF TGTGCCAGCAGCCCCTCGAAAGGACAGGGGAACACCGGGGAGCTGTTTTTT
TRBJ1-2 NA TRBV7-9 NA CASSPTPSYVNGYTF TGTGCCAGCAGTCCGACTCCTTCCTACGTAAATGGCTACACCTTC
TRBJ2-2 NA TRBV9 TRBD2 CASSPLREGINTGELFF TGTGCCAGCTCACCTCTAAGGGAGGGGATTAACACCGGGGAGCTGTTTTTT
TRBJ1-5 NA TRBV2 TRBD1 CASKKPTGGNQPQHF TGTGCCAGTAAGAAGCCGACAGGGGGAAATCAGCCCCAGCATTTT
TRBJ1-6 NA TRBV6-1 TRBD1 CASRRGTGDLSPLHF TGTGCCAGCAGAAGAGGGACAGGGGACCTTTCACCCCTCCACTTT
TRBJ2-7 NA TRBV7-9 TRBD1 CASSANPTTGGGINEQYF TGTGCCAGCAGCGCAAACCCCACGACAGGGGGCGGAATCAACGAGCAGTACTTC
TRBJ1-5 NA TRBV27 TRBD1 CASSPDRGTNQPQHF TGTGCCAGCAGTCCCGACAGGGGGACCAATCAGCCCCAGCATTTT
TRBJ1-2 NA TRBV11-2 NA CASSLGLEAGYTF TGTGCCAGCAGCTTAGGTTTGGAGGCTGGCTACACCTTC
TRBJ1-2 NA TRBV5-1 TRBD1 CASSLQGDYGYTF TGCGCCAGCAGCTTACAGGGGGACTATGGCTACACCTTC
TRBJ2-2 few TRBV14 NA CASSQQGGELFF TGTGCCAGCAGCCAGCAGGGCGGGGAGCTGTTTTTT
TRBJ1-1 NA TRBV6-1 NA CASNRVVNTEAFF TGTGCCAGCAACAGGGTGGTGAACACTGAAGCTTTCTTT
TRBJ2-7 NA TRBV19 TRBD1 CASSDPTGGFYEQYF TGTGCCAGTAGCGACCCGACAGGGGGCTTTTACGAGCAGTACTTC
TRBJ2-7 once TRBV9 TRBD2 CASSQAGRGYEQYF TGTGCCAGCAGTCAAGCGGGGAGGGGCTACGAGCAGTACTTC
TRBJ1-6 few TRBV2 NA CASRQTGLSPLHF TGTGCCAGCCGCCAGACAGGTCTGTCACCCCTCCACTTT
TRBJ2-1 NA TRBV5-1 NA CASSLDLYNEQFF TGCGCCAGCAGCTTGGATCTGTACAATGAGCAGTTCTTC
TRBJ1-1 NA TRBV5-1 NA CASSGGTGSNTEAFF TGCGCCAGCAGCGGAGGTACAGGGTCCAACACTGAAGCTTTCTTT
TRBJ1-5 NA TRBV19 TRBD1 CASKLQGAGNQPQHF TGTGCCAGTAAATTACAGGGGGCGGGCAATCAGCCCCAGCATTTT
TRBJ2-7 once TRBV19 NA CASSIGSSYEQYF TGTGCCAGTAGTATTGGCAGCTCCTACGAGCAGTACTTC
TRBJ2-2 NA TRBV2 NA CASSPESLNTGELFF TGTGCCAGCAGTCCCGAGTCATTGAACACCGGGGAGCTGTTTTTT
TRBJ2-7 NA TRBV7-9 TRBD2 CASSLSGSPYEQYF TGTGCCAGCAGCTTAAGCGGGAGTCCCTACGAGCAGTACTTC
TRBJ2-5 NA TRBV7-9 TRBD1 CASSMSGTEYQETQYF TGTGCCAGCAGCATGTCCGGGACAGAGTACCAAGAGACCCAGTACTTC
TRBJ1-1 NA TRBV27 NA CASSLYGSASTEAFF TGTGCCAGCAGTTTATACGGGTCGGCTAGCACTGAAGCTTTCTTT
TRBJ2-5 few TRBV9 NA CASSPIGGAWETQYF TGTGCCAGCAGCCCAATTGGGGGGGCCTGGGAGACCCAGTACTTC
TRBJ1-1 once TRBV19 TRBD1 CASNPTGGTEAFF TGTGCCAGTAACCCCACAGGGGGCACTGAAGCTTTCTTT
TRBJ1-1 NA TRBV4-1 NA CASSQDKGLGSTEAFF TGCGCCAGCAGCCAAGATAAGGGGTTGGGAAGCACTGAAGCTTTCTTT
TRBJ2-3 NA TRBV7-9 NA CASSRQALGDTQYF TGTGCCAGCAGCCGACAGGCGTTGGGGGATACGCAGTATTTT
TRBJ2-3 NA TRBV30 NA CAWRKRQALTADTQYF TGTGCCTGGAGAAAAAGACAGGCGCTAACGGCAGATACGCAGTATTTT
TRBJ1-4 NA TRBV9 NA CASSVGGEAEKLFF TGTGCCAGCAGCGTAGGGGGGGAGGCGGAAAAACTGTTTTTT
TRBJ2-7 NA TRBV28 NA CASSWTGVGYEQYF TGTGCCAGCAGTTGGACGGGAGTCGGCTACGAGCAGTACTTC
TRBJ1-5 NA TRBV23-1 NA CASSQGIGDGDNQPQHF TGCGCCAGCAGTCAAGGGATAGGAGACGGGGATAATCAGCCCCAGCATTTT
TRBJ1-1 NA TRBV19 NA CASSIEGGFYPEAFF TGTGCCAGTAGTATAGAGGGAGGGTTTTACCCTGAAGCTTTCTTT
TRBJ1-6 NA TRBV7-2 NA CASSPPVGGWSSPLHF TGTGCCAGCAGCCCCCCGGTAGGGGGTTGGAGTTCACCCCTCCACTTT
TRBJ1-5 NA TRBV27 TRBD1 CASSPQGAQPQHF TGTGCCAGCAGTCCACAGGGGGCCCAGCCCCAGCATTTT
TRBJ1-3 few TRBV19 TRBD1 CASTDSGTGVENTIYF TGTGCCAGTACCGACTCCGGGACAGGGGTCGAAAACACCATATATTTT
TRBJ2-1 NA TRBV5-1 TRBD1 CASSLVISGTGSYNEQFF TGCGCCAGCAGCTTGGTCATATCCGGGACAGGGAGCTACAATGAGCAGTTCTTC
TRBJ2-7 NA TRBV7-6 TRBD1 CASSLDTGGDVSYEQYF TGTGCCAGCAGCTTAGATACAGGGGGTGACGTCTCCTACGAGCAGTACTTC
TRBJ2-7 NA TRBV6-5 NA CASSRQSPSSYEQYF TGTGCCAGCAGCCGACAAAGCCCCAGCTCCTACGAGCAGTACTTC
TRBJ1-2 once TRBV30 NA CAWSVARDLATYGYTF TGTGCCTGGAGTGTTGCGAGGGACCTAGCGACCTATGGCTACACCTTC
TRBJ2-2 NA TRBV2 NA CASIGGELFF TGTGCCAGCATCGGCGGGGAGCTGTTTTTT
TRBJ1-1 NA TRBV6-5 TRBD1 CASTAGGGNTEAFF TGTGCCAGCACCGCAGGGGGCGGAAACACTGAAGCTTTCTTT
TRBJ2-1 NA TRBV5-1 TRBD1 CASSGGTGGNEQFF TGCGCCAGCAGCGGGGGGACAGGGGGGAATGAGCAGTTCTTC
TRBJ2-5 once TRBV6-6 NA CASSPGLQETQYF TGTGCCAGCAGTCCGGGTTTGCAAGAGACCCAGTACTTC
TRBJ1-2 NA TRBV19 NA CASSSGAGDVSGYTF TGTGCCAGTAGTAGTGGCGCGGGGGATGTTTCGGGCTACACCTTC
TRBJ2-7 NA TRBV6-1 TRBD1 CASTGGMAYEQYF TGTGCCAGTACAGGGGGAATGGCCTACGAGCAGTACTTC
TRBJ1-5 NA TRBV30 NA CAWSPQGSQPQHF TGTGCCTGGAGCCCCCAGGGGAGTCAGCCCCAGCATTTT
TRBJ2-7 NA TRBV7-9 TRBD2 CASSLGGREEQYF TGTGCCAGCAGTTTGGGGGGGAGAGAAGAGCAGTACTTC